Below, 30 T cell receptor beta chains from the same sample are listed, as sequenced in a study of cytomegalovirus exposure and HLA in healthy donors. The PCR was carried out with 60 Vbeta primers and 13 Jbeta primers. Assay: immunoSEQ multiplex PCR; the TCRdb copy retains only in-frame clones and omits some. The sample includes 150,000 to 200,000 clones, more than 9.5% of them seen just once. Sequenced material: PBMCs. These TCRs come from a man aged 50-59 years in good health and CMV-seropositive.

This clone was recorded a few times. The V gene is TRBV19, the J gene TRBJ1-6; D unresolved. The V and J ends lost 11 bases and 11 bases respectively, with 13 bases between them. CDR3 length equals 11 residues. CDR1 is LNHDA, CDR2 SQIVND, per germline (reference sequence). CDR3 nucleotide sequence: TGTGCCGCAGGTGTTTTGGCACCCCTCCACTTT. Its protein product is CAAGVLAPLHF.

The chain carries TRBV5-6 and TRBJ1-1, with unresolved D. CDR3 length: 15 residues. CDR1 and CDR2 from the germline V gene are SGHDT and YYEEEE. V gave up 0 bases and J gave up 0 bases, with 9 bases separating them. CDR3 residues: CASSLAGQMNTEAFF. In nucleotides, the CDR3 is TGTGCCAGCAGCTTGGCTGGGCAGATGAACACTGAAGCTTTCTTT.

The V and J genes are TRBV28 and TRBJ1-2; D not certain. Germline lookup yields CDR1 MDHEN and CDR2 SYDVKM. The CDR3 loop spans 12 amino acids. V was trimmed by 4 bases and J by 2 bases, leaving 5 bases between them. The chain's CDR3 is CASSSSNYGYTF. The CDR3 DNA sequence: TGTGCCAGCAGTTCCTCCAACTATGGCTACACCTTC.

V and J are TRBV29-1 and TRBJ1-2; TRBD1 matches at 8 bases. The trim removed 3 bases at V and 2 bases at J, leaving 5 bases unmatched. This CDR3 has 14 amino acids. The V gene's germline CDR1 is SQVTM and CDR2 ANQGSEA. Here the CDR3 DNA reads TGCAGCGTTGATACGAGACAGGGGAACTATGGCTACACCTTC. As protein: CSVDTRQGNYGYTF.

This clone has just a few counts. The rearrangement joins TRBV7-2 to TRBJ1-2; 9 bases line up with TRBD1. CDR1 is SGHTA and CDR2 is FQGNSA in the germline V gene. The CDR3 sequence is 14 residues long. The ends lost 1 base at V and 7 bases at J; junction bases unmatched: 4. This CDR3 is CASSLGDRESGYTF. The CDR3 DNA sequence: TGTGCCAGCAGCTTAGGGGACAGGGAAAGTGGCTACACCTTC.

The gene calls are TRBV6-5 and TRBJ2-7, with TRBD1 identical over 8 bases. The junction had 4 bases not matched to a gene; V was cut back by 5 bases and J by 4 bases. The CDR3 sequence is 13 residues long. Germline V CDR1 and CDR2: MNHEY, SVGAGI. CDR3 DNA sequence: TGTGCCAGCAGTAGGAACAGGGGGTACGAGCAGTACGTC. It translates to CASSRNRGYEQYV.

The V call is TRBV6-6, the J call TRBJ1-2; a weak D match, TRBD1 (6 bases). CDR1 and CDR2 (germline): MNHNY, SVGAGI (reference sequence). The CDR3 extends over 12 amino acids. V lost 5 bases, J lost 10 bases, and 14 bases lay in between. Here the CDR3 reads CASSQNREIYTF. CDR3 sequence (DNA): TGTGCCAGCAGTCAGAACAGGGAGATCTACACCTTC.

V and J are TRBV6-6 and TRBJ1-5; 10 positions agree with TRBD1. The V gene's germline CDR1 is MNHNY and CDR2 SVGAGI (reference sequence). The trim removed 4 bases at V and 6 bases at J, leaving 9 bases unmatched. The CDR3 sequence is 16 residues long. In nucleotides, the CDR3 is TGTGCCAGCAGTTCACCGGACAGGGGGGAAGGTCAGCCCCAGCATTTT. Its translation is CASSSPDRGEGQPQHF.

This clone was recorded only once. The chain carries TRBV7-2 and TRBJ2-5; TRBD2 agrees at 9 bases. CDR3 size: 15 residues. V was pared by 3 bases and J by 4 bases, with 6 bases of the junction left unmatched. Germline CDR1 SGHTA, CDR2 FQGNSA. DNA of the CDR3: TGTGCCAGCAGCTTTTCTAGCGGGGCGCGAGAGACCCAGTACTTC. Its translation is CASSFSSGARETQYF.

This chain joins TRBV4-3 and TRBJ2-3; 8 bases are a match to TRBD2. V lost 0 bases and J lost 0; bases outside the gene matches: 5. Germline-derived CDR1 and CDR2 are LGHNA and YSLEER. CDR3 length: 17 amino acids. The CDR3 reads CASSQEFRGGSTDTQYF. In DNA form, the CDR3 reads TGCGCCAGCAGCCAAGAATTTCGGGGGGGAAGCACAGATACGCAGTATTTT.

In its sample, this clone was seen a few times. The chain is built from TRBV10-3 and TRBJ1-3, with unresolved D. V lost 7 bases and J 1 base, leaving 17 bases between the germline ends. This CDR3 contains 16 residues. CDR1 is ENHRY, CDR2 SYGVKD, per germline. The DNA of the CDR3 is TGTGCCATCACGGTTGGCCGGGTCCCATCTGGAAACACCATATATTTT. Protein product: CAITVGRVPSGNTIYF.

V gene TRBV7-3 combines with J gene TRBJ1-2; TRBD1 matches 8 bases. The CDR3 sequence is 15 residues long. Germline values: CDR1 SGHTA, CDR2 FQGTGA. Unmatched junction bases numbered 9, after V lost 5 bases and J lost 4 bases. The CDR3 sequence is CASSVNGQGSYGYTF. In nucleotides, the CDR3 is TGTGCCAGCAGCGTAAACGGACAGGGCTCCTATGGCTACACCTTC.

The CDR3 DNA sequence: TGTGCCAGCAGCTTAAGAGATTATAGCAATCAGCCCCAGCATTTT. Translating it yields CASSLRDYSNQPQHF. The genes are TRBV5-6 and TRBJ1-5; D is unclear. The V gene's germline CDR1 is SGHDT and CDR2 YYEEEE. This CDR3 comprises 15 residues. Trimming stripped 2 bases from V and 0 bases from J, with 9 bases between.

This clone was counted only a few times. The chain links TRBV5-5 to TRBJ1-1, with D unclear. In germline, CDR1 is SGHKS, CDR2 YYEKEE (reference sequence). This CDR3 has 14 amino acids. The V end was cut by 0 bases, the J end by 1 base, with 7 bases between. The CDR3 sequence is CASSLVPRNTEAFF. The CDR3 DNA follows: TGTGCCAGCAGCTTGGTTCCGAGGAACACTGAAGCTTTCTTT.

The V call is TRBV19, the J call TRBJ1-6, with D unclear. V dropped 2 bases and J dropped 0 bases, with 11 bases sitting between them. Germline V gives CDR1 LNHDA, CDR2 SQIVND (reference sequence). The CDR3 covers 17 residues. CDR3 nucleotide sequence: TGTGCCAGTAGTATACCCCCGGGTGGCTCCTATAATTCACCCCTCCACTTT. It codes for CASSIPPGGSYNSPLHF.

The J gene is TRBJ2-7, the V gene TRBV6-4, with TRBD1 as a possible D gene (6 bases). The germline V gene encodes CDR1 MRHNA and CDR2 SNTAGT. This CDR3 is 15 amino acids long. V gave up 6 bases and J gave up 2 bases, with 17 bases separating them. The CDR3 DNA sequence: TGTGCCAGCAGCCACAGGGACCCACTTACCTACGAGCAGTACGTC. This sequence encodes CASSHRDPLTYEQYV.

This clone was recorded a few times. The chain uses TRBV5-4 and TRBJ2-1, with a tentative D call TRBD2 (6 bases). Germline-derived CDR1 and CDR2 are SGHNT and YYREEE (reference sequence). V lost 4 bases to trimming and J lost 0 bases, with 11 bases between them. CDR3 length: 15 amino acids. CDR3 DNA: TGTGCCAGCAGCCCCACCGGGGGCTCCTACAATGAGCAGTTCTTC. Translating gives CASSPTGGSYNEQFF.

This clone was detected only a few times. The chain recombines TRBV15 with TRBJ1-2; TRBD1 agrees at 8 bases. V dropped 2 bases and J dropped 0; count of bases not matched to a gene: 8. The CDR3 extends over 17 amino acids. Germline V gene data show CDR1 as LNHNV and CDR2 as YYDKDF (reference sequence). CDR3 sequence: CATSRQDRAFPNYGYTF. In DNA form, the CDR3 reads TGTGCCACCAGCAGACAGGACAGGGCCTTTCCTAACTATGGCTACACCTTC.

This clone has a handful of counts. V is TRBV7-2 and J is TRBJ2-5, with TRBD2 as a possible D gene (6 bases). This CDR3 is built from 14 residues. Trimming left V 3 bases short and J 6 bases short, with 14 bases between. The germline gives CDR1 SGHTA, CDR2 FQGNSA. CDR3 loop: CASSLAAGKKTQYF. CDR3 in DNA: TGTGCCAGCAGCTTGGCCGCGGGGAAAAAGACCCAGTACTTC.

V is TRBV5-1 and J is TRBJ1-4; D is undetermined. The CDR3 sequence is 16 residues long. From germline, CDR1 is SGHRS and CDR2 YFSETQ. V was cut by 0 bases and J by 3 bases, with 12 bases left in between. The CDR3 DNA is TGCGCCAGCAGCTTGGCCCCGCTAGGAGCTAATGAAAAACTGTTTTTT. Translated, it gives CASSLAPLGANEKLFF.

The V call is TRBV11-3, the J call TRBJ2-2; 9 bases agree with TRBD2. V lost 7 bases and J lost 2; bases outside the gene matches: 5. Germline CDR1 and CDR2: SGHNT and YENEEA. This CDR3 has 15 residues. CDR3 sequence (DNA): TGTGCCAGCATTAGCGGGGGCCTAAACACCGGGGAGCTGTTTTTT. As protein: CASISGGLNTGELFF.

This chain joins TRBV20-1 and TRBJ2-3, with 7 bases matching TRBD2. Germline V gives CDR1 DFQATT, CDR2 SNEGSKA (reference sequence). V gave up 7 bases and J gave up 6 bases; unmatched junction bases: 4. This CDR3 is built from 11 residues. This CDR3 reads CSVELADTQYF. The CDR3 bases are TGCAGTGTAGAACTAGCGGATACGCAGTATTTT.

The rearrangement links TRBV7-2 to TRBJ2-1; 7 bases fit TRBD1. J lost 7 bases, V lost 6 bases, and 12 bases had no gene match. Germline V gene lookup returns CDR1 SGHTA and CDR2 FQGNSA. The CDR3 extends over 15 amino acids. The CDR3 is CASSLTGIWGNEQFF. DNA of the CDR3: TGTGCCAGCAGTTTGACAGGGATTTGGGGGAATGAGCAGTTCTTC.

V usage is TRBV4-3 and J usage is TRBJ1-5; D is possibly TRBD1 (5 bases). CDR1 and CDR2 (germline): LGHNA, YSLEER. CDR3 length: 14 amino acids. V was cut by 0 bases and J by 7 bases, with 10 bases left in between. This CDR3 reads CASSQDRVPQPQHF. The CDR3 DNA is TGCGCCAGCAGCCAAGACAGGGTCCCCCAGCCCCAGCATTTT.

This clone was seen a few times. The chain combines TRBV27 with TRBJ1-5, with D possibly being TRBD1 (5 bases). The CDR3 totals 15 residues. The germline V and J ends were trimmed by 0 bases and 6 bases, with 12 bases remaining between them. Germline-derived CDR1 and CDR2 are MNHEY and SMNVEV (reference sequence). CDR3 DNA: TGTGCCAGCAGTTTATCCCCAGGGCCGACTCAGCCCCAGCATTTT. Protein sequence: CASSLSPGPTQPQHF.

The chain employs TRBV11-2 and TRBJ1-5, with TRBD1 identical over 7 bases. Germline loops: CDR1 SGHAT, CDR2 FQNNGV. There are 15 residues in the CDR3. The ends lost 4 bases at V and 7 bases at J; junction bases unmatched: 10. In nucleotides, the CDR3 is TGTGCCAGCAGCTCCGCAGGGGGTCGTGAGCAGCCCCAGCATTTT. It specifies CASSSAGGREQPQHF.

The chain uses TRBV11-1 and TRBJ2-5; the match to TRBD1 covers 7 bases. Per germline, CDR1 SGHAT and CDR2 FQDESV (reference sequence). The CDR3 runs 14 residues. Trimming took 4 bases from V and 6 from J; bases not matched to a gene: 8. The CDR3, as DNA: TGTGCCAGCAGCTCCACACAGGGGTCAAAGACCCAGTACTTC. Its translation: CASSSTQGSKTQYF.

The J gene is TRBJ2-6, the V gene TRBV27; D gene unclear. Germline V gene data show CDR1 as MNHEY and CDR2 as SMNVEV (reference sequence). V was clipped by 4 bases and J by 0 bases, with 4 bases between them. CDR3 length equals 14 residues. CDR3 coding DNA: TGTGCCAGCAGTTCCGGCTCTGGGGCCAACGTCCTGACTTTC. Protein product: CASSSGSGANVLTF. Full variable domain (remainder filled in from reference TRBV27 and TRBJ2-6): EAQVTQNPRYLITVTGKKLTVTCSQNMNHEYMSWYRQDPGLGLRQIYYSMNVEVTDKGDVPEGYKVSRKEKRNFPLILESPSPNQTSLYFCASSSGSGANVLTFGAGSRLTVL.

In nucleotides, the CDR3 is TGTGCCAGCAGCTTAGCGGCGAGCGGGGGGCGGTTCTTC. Translating gives CASSLAASGGRFF. The rearrangement joins TRBV11-3 to TRBJ2-1; 9 bases map to TRBD2. The germline V gene has CDR1 SGHNT and CDR2 YENEEA. This CDR3 contains 13 residues. V shed 1 base, J shed 15 bases, and the junction held 7 bases outside the gene matches.

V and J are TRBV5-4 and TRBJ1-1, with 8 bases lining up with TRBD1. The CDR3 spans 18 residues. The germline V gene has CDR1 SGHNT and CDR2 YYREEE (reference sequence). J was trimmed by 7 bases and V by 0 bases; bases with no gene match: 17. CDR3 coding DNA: TGTGCCAGCAGCTTGGGTGGTCGGACAGGGCGAACCAGGGATGAAGCTTTCTTT. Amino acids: CASSLGGRTGRTRDEAFF.